The source of this T cell receptor (beta chain) is a study of T-cell reconstitution after alpha-beta-depleted transplantation in children. Study outcomes and limitations: The main origin of T-cell counts and diversity one year after transplant was newly produced T cells. In patients about two months after transplant, alpha-beta T cells reportedly arose from several hundred expanded graft clones. Several patients had high TCRbeta diversity at day 60; it came from surviving recipient T cells and thymic progenitors.

TCRbeta library preparation incorporated unique molecular identifiers. TCRdb re-called the PCR reads with MiXCR, one entry per CDR3 protein. This repertoire shows more than 15,000 distinct CDR3 sequences, 12% found once; its top ten account for about 71%. By proportion, this clonotype is medium-sized. No antigen is known for it. V lost 4 bases and J lost 6; bases outside the gene matches: 10. This CDR3 comprises 16 residues. J is TRBJ2-2 and V is TRBV12-3 or TRBV12-4; 8 bases agree with TRBD2. The specimen comprised PBMCs, mostly from graft donor cells, sampled 180 days after TCRalphabeta/CD19-depleted stem cell transplant. This receptor was identified in a boy under two years old who had a stem cell transplant for Wiskott-Aldrich syndrome, so the T cells may come from the graft donor. The CDR3 region is CASSYTSGMSPGELFF. CDR3 DNA sequence: TGTGCCAGCAGTTATACTAGCGGAATGAGCCCCGGGGAGCTGTTTTTT.